Listed below are T cell receptor beta chains from one sample, sequenced in a study of human T cells and chemical hapten exposure. TCRdb passed the RACE reads through MiXCR, listing each CDR3 protein once. The data show 100,000 or so distinct CDR3 sequences, 7.5% to 10% seen once. The source was whole blood, collected in connection with sensitization to the hapten diphenylcyclopropenone (DPC). Receptors were obtained from a woman between 35 and 50 years old with alopecia areata. Some clones in this sample may be carry-over from other donors' samples. CDR3s include the opening cysteine and the closing phenylalanine or tryptophan. Fields, in order: J gene, V gene, clone size, D gene, CDR3 DNA, CDR3 protein. A D gene is named only where the DNA matches it firmly. Where a row states a size, it is once, few, many or the class of an expanded clone; other rows omit it.

>TRBJ2-5|TRBV2|many|TRBD1
TGTGCCAGCAGGAGGACAGGGCAAGAGACCCAGTACTTC
CASRRTGQETQYF
>TRBJ1-4|TRBV27|few|-
TGTGCCAGCAGTCCCAGGAGGGGGGCTAATGAAAAACTGTTTTTT
CASSPRRGANEKLFF
>TRBJ2-7|TRBV2|many|-
TGTGCCAGCAGCCCGGAGTCCCACTACGAGCAGTACTTC
CASSPESHYEQYF
>TRBJ2-7|TRBV5-4|many|TRBD1
TGTGCCAGCACCATTAACCGGGACAGGGCTCACGAGCAGTACTTC
CASTINRDRAHEQYF
>TRBJ2-7|TRBV5-4|-|TRBD1
TGTGCCAGCAGCCCAAGCGGGGGGACAGGGGGGCACGAGCAGTACTTC
CASSPSGGTGGHEQYF
>TRBJ2-1|TRBV11-2|many|TRBD2
TGTGCCAGCATCCATACCCAGGGACTAGCGGGTCACTCCTACAATGAGCAGTTCTTC
CASIHTQGLAGHSYNEQFF
>TRBJ2-3|TRBV5-1|few|-
TGCGCCAGCAGCTTGGTGGAGGGTTCAGATACGCAGTATTTT
CASSLVEGSDTQYF
>TRBJ2-4|TRBV28|few|-
TGTGCCAGCAGATATAAAAACATTCAGTACTTC
CASRYKNIQYF
>TRBJ2-7|TRBV28|many|-
TGTGCCACCATGGCAAGAGTCTCCTACGAGCAGTACTTC
CATMARVSYEQYF
>TRBJ1-1|TRBV6-2/TRBV6-3|many|-
TGTGCCAGCAGTTACCCGGCGGCGGGACATACTGAAGCTTTCTTT
CASSYPAAGHTEAFF
>TRBJ2-1|TRBV20-1|few|-
TGCAGGGCTAATGAGCAGTTCTTC
CRANEQFF
>TRBJ2-7|TRBV18|few|-
TGTGCCAGCTCACCTTTTGGGGGCCGCGAGCAGTACTTC
CASSPFGGREQYF
>TRBJ1-5|TRBV19|few|-
TGTGCCAGTAGCCAGGGGTATAATCAGCCCCAGCATTTT
CASSQGYNQPQHF
>TRBJ2-1|TRBV4-1|many|TRBD2
TGCGCCAGCAGCCAAGATCCCCAGCGGGGAGCCTATTACAATGAGCAGTTCTTC
CASSQDPQRGAYYNEQFF
>TRBJ2-3|TRBV29-1|-|TRBD2
TGCAGCGCCAGCGGGAACACAGATACGCAGTATTTT
CSASGNTDTQYF
>TRBJ2-3|TRBV29-1|many|TRBD1
TGCAGCGTTGGGGGACAGGGAGCGGATACGCAGTATTTT
CSVGGQGADTQYF
>TRBJ1-6|TRBV20-1|many|TRBD1
TGCAGTGCTCACAGGGGGAGTTCACCCCTCCACTTT
CSAHRGSSPLHF
>TRBJ1-6|TRBV20-1|few|-
TGCAGTGCTAGAGAGAGGGTTGATAATTCACCCCTCCACTTT
CSARERVDNSPLHF
>TRBJ1-5|TRBV27|many|-
TGTGCCAGCAGTTCCCTTATGGGCCGAAGTCAGCCCCAGCATTTT
CASSSLMGRSQPQHF
>TRBJ2-2|TRBV6-1|few|-
TGTGCCAGCATAGGACAGTCCACCGGGGAGCTGTTTTTT
CASIGQSTGELFF
>TRBJ1-6|TRBV28|few|TRBD1
TGTGCCAGCAGTTCGGGGACAGGGTCTCCATCCTATAATTCACCCCTCCACTTT
CASSSGTGSPSYNSPLHF
>TRBJ2-1|TRBV6-6|-|TRBD2
TGTGCCAGCAGTCATAGCGGGAGGGAGTACAATGAGCAGTTCTTC
CASSHSGREYNEQFF
>TRBJ2-7|TRBV4-2|few|-
TGTGCCAGCAGCCAAGATACCGGGAGATCCTACGAGCAGTACTTC
CASSQDTGRSYEQYF
>TRBJ2-1|TRBV10-3|many|-
TGTGCCATCAAGTCCAAGGCAAGCCCCAATGAGCAGTTCTTC
CAIKSKASPNEQFF
>TRBJ2-3|TRBV4-3|few|-
TGCGCCAGCAGCCAAGTGGCTAGCGCAGATACGCAGTATTTT
CASSQVASADTQYF
>TRBJ1-1|TRBV3-1|few|-
TGTGCCAGCAGCCAACCCTGGAACACTGAAGCTTTCTTT
CASSQPWNTEAFF
>TRBJ2-7|TRBV28|-|TRBD2
TGTGCCAGCCAGACTAGCGGGAGCAGAGAGGCGTACTTC
CASQTSGSREAYF